The clone carrying this TCR beta chain showed up many times. What it binds is unknown. Unique molecular identifiers, one per molecule, were present on every TCR cDNA molecule. Using its own MiXCR run on the 5' RACE reads, TCRdb lists one record per CDR3 protein. The sample consists of some 50,000 distinct CDR3 sequences, roughly 7.2% of them appearing once. The time point: sample taken at primary tumor resection. Whole RNA, which was extracted from tumor, nontumor lung tissue or frozen PBMC, was sequenced without any cell sorting. The approximately 77 donors had untreated early-stage non-small cell lung cancer. The record originates from a study of spatial heterogeneity in lung cancer. Study-level background: The average count in raw reads for each unique TCR and UMI combination exceeded 8.5 appearances. General study results and limits: Ubiquitous expanded tumor TCRs appeared in blood more at resection than follow-up.

CDR3 length: 15 residues. Between the trimmed V and J ends, which lost 0 bases and 6 bases, there was a span of 18 bases. The V gene's germline CDR1 is DFQATT and CDR2 SNEGSKA (reference sequence). This receptor was identified in a female donor with early-stage non-small cell lung cancer. The chain carries TRBV20-1 and TRBJ2-7; weak D call: TRBD2 (7 bases). Source: PBMCs, taken at surgery. The DNA of the CDR3 is TGCAGTGCTAGAGATGTTCGGGGGGCTTTGGTCGAGCAGTACTTC. Translating gives CSARDVRGALVEQYF.